This T cell receptor (beta chain) derives from a study of immune evolution from preneoplasia to lung adenocarcinoma. About the research overall: HLA loss of heterozygosity: roughly 7.5% AIS, over 12% MIA, about 30% ADC, none AAH.

V was shortened by 2 bases and J by 9 bases, with 14 bases between the two germline ends. Per the germline V gene, CDR1 is LNHDA and CDR2 is SQIVND (reference sequence). This CDR3 comprises 14 residues. With respect to this clone: No antigen is known for it.

Broader study findings: Normal lung had the highest top T cell clone frequencies.

H&E slides confirmed each diagnosis, reviewed by two pathologists independently. TCRdb's copy holds only in-frame clones and misses some; the assay was immunoSEQ multiplex PCR. Found here are 7,000 to 9,000 clones, approximately 80% of them singletons; the top ten hold 2.5% to 3.5%. The V and J genes are TRBV19 and TRBJ1-5; TRBD1 might be the D (6 bases). This clonotype was obtained from a person aged 70 to 79 with lung adenocarcinoma. Sample: FFPE minimally invasive lung adenocarcinoma tissue. The CDR3 reads CASSIKRGDRPQHF. The CDR3 region has the DNA TGTGCCAGTAGTATAAAAAGGGGGGACCGGCCCCAGCATTTT. The complete variable domain, with remaining parts taken from reference TRBV19 and TRBJ1-5, reads DGGITQSPKYLFRKEGQNVTLSCEQNLNHDAMYWYRQDPGQGLRLIYYSQIVNDFQKGDIAEGYSVSREKKESFPLTVTSAQKNPTAFYLCASSIKRGDRPQHFGDGTRLSIL.